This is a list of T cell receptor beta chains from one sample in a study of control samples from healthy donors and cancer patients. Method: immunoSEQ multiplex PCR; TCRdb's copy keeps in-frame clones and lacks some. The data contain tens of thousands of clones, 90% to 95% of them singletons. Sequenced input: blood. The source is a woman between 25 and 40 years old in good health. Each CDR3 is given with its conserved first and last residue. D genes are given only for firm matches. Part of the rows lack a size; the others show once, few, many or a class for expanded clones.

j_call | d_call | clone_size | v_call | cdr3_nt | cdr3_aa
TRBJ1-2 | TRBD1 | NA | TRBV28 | TGTGCCAGCAGTCCCCTCGACAGGGACTATGGCTACACCTTC | CASSPLDRDYGYTF
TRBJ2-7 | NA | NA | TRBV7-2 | TGTGCCAGCAGCTTAGGGGCTTTAAGGGGCGAGCAGTACTTC | CASSLGALRGEQYF
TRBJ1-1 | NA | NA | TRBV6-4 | TGTGCCAGCAGAAACAGCATGAACACTGAAGCTTTCTTT | CASRNSMNTEAFF
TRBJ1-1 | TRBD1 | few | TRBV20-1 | TGCAGTGCTAGTGGGTCAGGGGGAAGGACTGAAGCTTTCTTT | CSASGSGGRTEAFF
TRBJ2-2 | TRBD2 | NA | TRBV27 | TGTGCCAGCAGCCTAGCGGGGGTTAACACCGGGGAGCTGTTTTTT | CASSLAGVNTGELFF
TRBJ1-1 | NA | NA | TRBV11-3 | TGTGCCAGCAGCTTAGGCCGGGGTCGGACTGAAGCTTTCTTT | CASSLGRGRTEAFF
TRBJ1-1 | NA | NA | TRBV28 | TGTGCCAGCAGTTTATGGGAGAACACTGAAGCTTTCTTT | CASSLWENTEAFF
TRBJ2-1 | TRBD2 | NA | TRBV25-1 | TGTGCCAGCAGGACTAGCGGGAGAAATGAGCAGTTCTTC | CASRTSGRNEQFF
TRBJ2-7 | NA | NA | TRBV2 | TGTGCCAGCAGTTTACCGGGACGGGACTACGAGCAGTACTTC | CASSLPGRDYEQYF
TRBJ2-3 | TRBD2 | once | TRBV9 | TGTGCCAGCAGCGTATGGACTAGCGGAACAGATACGCAGTATTTT | CASSVWTSGTDTQYF
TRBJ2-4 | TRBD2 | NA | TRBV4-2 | TGTGCCAGCAGCCAAGTCTTTCGGGGATCGGAGCGGGGGGGCCGAAACATTCAGTACTTC | CASSQVFRGSERGGRNIQYF
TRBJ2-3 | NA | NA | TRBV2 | TGTGCCAGCAGTGTTCTGGGAGTGGATACGCAGTATTTT | CASSVLGVDTQYF
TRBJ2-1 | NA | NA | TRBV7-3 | TGTGCCAGCAGCTTAACCAGGGACTATGAGCAGTTCTTC | CASSLTRDYEQFF
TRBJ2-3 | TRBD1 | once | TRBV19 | TGTGCCAGTAGTTCACGGGGGCAGGGACAGGGGATCACAGATACGCAGTATTTT | CASSSRGQGQGITDTQYF
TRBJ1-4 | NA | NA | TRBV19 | TGTGCCAGTAGTCGGGACGGCTTAAATGAAAAACTGTTTTTT | CASSRDGLNEKLFF
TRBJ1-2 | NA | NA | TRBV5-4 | TGTGCCAGCAGCGCCCTGGAGGGTGGCTATGGCTACACCTTC | CASSALEGGYGYTF
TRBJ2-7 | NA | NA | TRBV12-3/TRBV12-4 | TGTGCCAGAACGGGGGGCCCCTCCTACGAGCAGTACTTC | CARTGGPSYEQYF
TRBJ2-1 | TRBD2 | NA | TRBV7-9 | TGTGCCAGCAGCGGAACTAGCGGCTCCTACAATGAGCAGTTCTTC | CASSGTSGSYNEQFF
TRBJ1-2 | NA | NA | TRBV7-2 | TGTGCCAGCAGCTTAGACAGCTCTAACTATGGCTACACCTTC | CASSLDSSNYGYTF
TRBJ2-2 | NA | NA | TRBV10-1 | TGCGCCAGCAGTGAGGGTCAGGACCCCACCGGGGAGCTGTTTTTT | CASSEGQDPTGELFF
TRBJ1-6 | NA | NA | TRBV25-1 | TGTGCCAGCAGTGAATTGAACACCGCTAATTCACCCCTCCACTTT | CASSELNTANSPLHF
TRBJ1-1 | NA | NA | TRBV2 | TGTGCCAGCAAGGCAATCGGGGGGAACACTGAAGCTTTCTTT | CASKAIGGNTEAFF
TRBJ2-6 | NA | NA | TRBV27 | TGTGCCAGCAGTGGCCCACCCAGGGGGGCCAACGTCCTGACTTTC | CASSGPPRGANVLTF
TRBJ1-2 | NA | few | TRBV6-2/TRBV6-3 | TGTGCCAGCAGTTACCAGGATGATAGGGGCTACACCTTC | CASSYQDDRGYTF
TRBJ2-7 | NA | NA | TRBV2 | TGTGCCAGCAGTGAAGGCAGCCTAACCTACGAGCAGTACTTC | CASSEGSLTYEQYF
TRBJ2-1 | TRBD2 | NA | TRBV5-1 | TGCGCCAGCAGCTTGGGCACAGCGGGAGTAAGGACCTACAATGAGCAGTTCTTC | CASSLGTAGVRTYNEQFF
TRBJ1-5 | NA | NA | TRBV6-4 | TGTGCCAGCAGTGACTCCAGGGCAGGGACGCCCAATCAGCCCCAGCATTTT | CASSDSRAGTPNQPQHF
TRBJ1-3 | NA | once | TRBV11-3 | TGTGCCAGCAGCTCGGGGGGGTTCTCTGGAAACACCATATATTTT | CASSSGGFSGNTIYF
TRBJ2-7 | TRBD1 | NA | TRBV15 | TGTGCCACCAGCAGAGAGTCAGGGATATCCGGGACAGGTGCCTACGAGCAGTACTTC | CATSRESGISGTGAYEQYF
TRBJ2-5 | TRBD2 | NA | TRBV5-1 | TGCGCCAGCACCCGAGGGACTAGCGGGGCACAAGAGACCCAGTACTTC | CASTRGTSGAQETQYF
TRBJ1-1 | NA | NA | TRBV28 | TGTGCCAGCAGCCCCCCAGACCTGTCCATGAACACTGAAGCTTTCTTT | CASSPPDLSMNTEAFF
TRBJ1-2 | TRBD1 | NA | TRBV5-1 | TGCGCCAGCACCACGGGACAGGAGACCTATGGCTACACCTTC | CASTTGQETYGYTF
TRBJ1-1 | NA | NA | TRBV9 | TGTGCCAGCAGCGTAGGTTTTGGGAGAAGCACTGAAGCTTTCTTT | CASSVGFGRSTEAFF
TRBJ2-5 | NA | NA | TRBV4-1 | TGCGCCAGCAGCCAGGGGGGCGGGGTCGGAGAGACCCAGTACTTC | CASSQGGGVGETQYF
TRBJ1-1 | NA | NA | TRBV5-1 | TGCGCCAGGCCAGCGGCGGACGGCACTAACACTGAAGCTTTCTTT | CARPAADGTNTEAFF
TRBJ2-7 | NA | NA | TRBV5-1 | TGCGCCAGCAGCACAAACCCGGACAGGAGGGGCTACGAGCAGTACTTC | CASSTNPDRRGYEQYF
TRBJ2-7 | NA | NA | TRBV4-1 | TGCGCCAGCAGCCCAGCTACAGGGTCCTACGAGCAGTACTTC | CASSPATGSYEQYF
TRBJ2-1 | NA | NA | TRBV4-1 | TGCGCCAGCAGCCAAGGAAACAATGAGCAGTTCTTC | CASSQGNNEQFF
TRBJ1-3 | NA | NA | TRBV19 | TGTGCCAGTAGTGTCGGGGTATCTGGAAACACCATATATTTT | CASSVGVSGNTIYF
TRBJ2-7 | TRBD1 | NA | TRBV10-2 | TGCGCCAGCAGTGAGTTTCGGGACAGGTCCTACGAGCAGTACTTC | CASSEFRDRSYEQYF